These 21 T cell receptor beta chains share one sample of origin, sequenced in a study of blood T cell repertoires in COVID-19. TCRdb's table, derived via immunoSEQ multiplex PCR, lists solely in-frame clones and lacks some. The table lists roughly 300,000 clones, around 81% of them singletons. The sample consisted of peripheral blood. The origin of the receptors is a woman aged 60-70 years with active or convalescent COVID-19.

The genes are TRBV5-6 and TRBJ1-2, with 9 bases aligning to TRBD1. Looked up from germline, CDR1 is SGHDT and CDR2 is YYEEEE. CDR3 length: 16 residues. J gave up 6 bases and V 5 bases, and 14 bases lay outside the gene matches. As DNA, the CDR3 is TGTGCCAGCAGACGGACAGGGGACTCGATAATTGATGGCTACACCTTC. It encodes CASRRTGDSIIDGYTF.

J is TRBJ2-7 and V is TRBV10-2; 11 bases match TRBD2. Germline values: CDR1 WSHSY, CDR2 SAAADI. Trimming removed 7 bases from V and 4 bases from J; junction bases left unmatched: 6. This CDR3 has 14 amino acids. The CDR3 DNA sequence: TGCGCCAGCAACTTAGCGGGGGGGCCGTACGAGCAGTACTTC. This gives the protein CASNLAGGPYEQYF.

V usage is TRBV7-9 and J usage is TRBJ1-5; TRBD1 might be the D (6 bases). Germline loops: CDR1 SEHNR, CDR2 FQNEAQ (reference sequence). Trimming left V 5 bases short and J 6 bases short, with 14 bases between. This CDR3 region has 14 residues. The CDR3 DNA is TGTGCCAGCAGCGCGCCGGGGGGCGGTCAGCCCCAGCATTTT. It is translated as CASSAPGGGQPQHF. The full variable domain, its missing parts supplied by reference TRBV7-9 and TRBJ1-5, is DTGVSQNPRHKITKRGQNVTFRCDPISEHNRLYWYRQTLGQGPEFLTYFQNEAQLEKSRLLSDRFSAERPKGSFSTLEIQRTEQGDSAMYLCASSAPGGGQPQHFGDGTRLSIL.

This sequence joins TRBV7-3 and TRBJ1-3, with D maybe TRBD1 (5 bases). Deletions cut 2 bases from V and 0 bases from J, with 14 bases between. This CDR3 has 17 residues. CDR1 and CDR2 from the germline V gene are SGHTA and FQGTGA. The CDR3 is CASSLSYDSYSGNTIYF. The CDR3 bases are TGTGCCAGCAGCTTATCTTACGACAGTTACTCTGGAAACACCATATATTTT.

The genes are TRBV5-6 and TRBJ1-4; tentatively, D is TRBD1 (5 bases). Per germline, CDR1 SGHDT and CDR2 YYEEEE. The CDR3 is 14 amino acids. Trimming shortened V by 0 bases and J by 7 bases, and 10 bases separated the two germline ends. CDR3 DNA sequence: TGTGCCAGCAGCTTGGGCAGGGTCGGTGAAAAACTGTTTTTT. Translating it yields CASSLGRVGEKLFF.

The chain uses TRBV13 and TRBJ1-1; weak D call: TRBD1 (6 bases). The V gene's germline CDR1 is PRHDT and CDR2 FYEKMQ (reference sequence). Trimming pared 8 bases from V and 0 bases from J, leaving 22 bases between. The CDR3 has 17 amino acids. CDR3 nucleotides: TGTGCCAGCGCATCGTCGGCAGGGAGGGGGATGAACACTGAAGCTTTCTTT. Its translation is CASASSAGRGMNTEAFF.

This clone was counted a few times. The junction departs from germline at one end; a sequencing error may be responsible. The chain uses TRBV19 and TRBJ1-2; TRBD1 aligns across 9 bases. The CDR3 loop spans 15 amino acids. The germline gives CDR1 LNHDA, CDR2 SQIVND (reference sequence). The CDR3 DNA is TGTGCCAGTAGTGTAGACCGGGACAGGGTTTCTGGCTACACCTTC. Translation: CASSVDRDRVSGYTF.

This chain uses TRBV30 with TRBJ1-3, with D maybe TRBD1 (6 bases). V shed 0 bases and J shed 0 bases, with 6 bases lying between them. This CDR3 comprises 14 residues. Looked up from germline, CDR1 is GTSNPN and CDR2 is SVGIG (reference sequence). CDR3 coding DNA: TGTGCCTGGAGTGTAGGGGGCTCTGGAAACACCATATATTTT. It yields the protein CAWSVGGSGNTIYF.

The chain is built from TRBV6-5 and TRBJ2-5; TRBD1 might be the D (5 bases). CDR1 is MNHEY, CDR2 SVGAGI, per germline. Trimming took off 5 bases at V and 5 bases at J, with 12 bases between the two ends. The CDR3 has 13 amino acids. This chain's CDR3 is CASSPPGSETQYF. The CDR3 DNA follows: TGTGCCAGCAGTCCCCCAGGGTCTGAGACCCAGTACTTC.

The rearrangement uses TRBV10-1 and TRBJ2-4; TRBD2 aligns across 9 bases. Germline lookup yields CDR1 WNHNN and CDR2 SYGVQD (reference sequence). The J segment lost 7 bases and the V segment lost 5 bases, leaving 3 bases of the junction unmatched. This CDR3 spans 13 amino acids. DNA of the CDR3: TGCGCCAGCAGTTCTAGCGGGGTCAACATTCAGTACTTC. Encoded protein: CASSSSGVNIQYF.

V is TRBV5-4 and J is TRBJ2-6, with D maybe TRBD1 (6 bases). CDR1 is SGHNT and CDR2 is YYREEE in the germline V gene (reference sequence). This CDR3 has 16 amino acids. The germline V and J ends were trimmed by 2 bases and 2 bases, with 11 bases remaining between them. CDR3 in amino acids: CASSFQGQTGANVLTF. Here the CDR3 DNA reads TGTGCCAGCAGCTTCCAGGGACAAACTGGGGCCAACGTCCTGACTTTC.

The chain employs TRBV5-4 and TRBJ2-1; 15 bases align to TRBD2. Germline V lookup: CDR1 SGHNT, CDR2 YYREEE (reference sequence). CDR3 size: 16 residues. Germline trimming cut 0 bases from V and 10 bases from J; bases unmatched to any gene: 5. The CDR3 protein is CASSLGTSGGAWEQFF. The DNA for the CDR3 is TGTGCCAGCAGCTTGGGGACTAGCGGGGGGGCATGGGAGCAGTTCTTC.

The chain joins TRBV4-1 to TRBJ1-2; the D is unclear. Trimming removed 1 base at V and 1 base at J, with 10 bases between. The CDR3 has 15 amino acids. Germline V lookup: CDR1 MGHRA, CDR2 YSYEKL. The CDR3 DNA is TGCGCCAGCAGCCAAGCTTTGAGGGTTAACTATGGCTACACCTTC. It translates to CASSQALRVNYGYTF.

This clone was seen once. The CDR3 DNA sequence: TGTGCCAGCAGTCAACTCGGGGGACAGTTCTTC. Translation gives CASSQLGGQFF. The V call is TRBV27, the J call TRBJ2-1; possible D gene TRBD2, 6 bases. Germline loops: CDR1 MNHEY, CDR2 SMNVEV (reference sequence). There are 11 residues in the CDR3. Trimming took off 5 bases at V and 13 bases at J, with 12 bases between the two ends.

The CDR3 loop reads CASSQEEGTGLSSYGYTF. The CDR3 nucleotides are TGCGCCAGCAGCCAGGAAGAGGGGACAGGGCTTAGCTCCTATGGCTACACCTTC. The rearrangement links TRBV4-1 to TRBJ1-2; 9 positions agree with TRBD1. With 3 bases clipped from V and 4 bases from J, the junction kept 15 bases outside the gene matches. The CDR3 totals 18 residues. Germline V CDR1 and CDR2: MGHRA, YSYEKL.

In DNA form, the CDR3 reads TGTGCCAGCTCACCACCCGCGGGGGAACTCATGAACACTGAAGCTTTCTTT. This encodes CASSPPAGELMNTEAFF. The chain couples TRBV18 to TRBJ1-1; tentative D call: TRBD1 (5 bases). The ends were cut back, 0 bases at V and 0 bases at J, with 14 bases in the middle. Germline V gives CDR1 KGHSH, CDR2 LQKENI. The CDR3 covers 17 residues.

The V call is TRBV3-1 (or the pseudogene TRBV3-2), the J call TRBJ2-1; 15 positions match TRBD2. The CDR3 is 16 residues long. CDR1 LGHDT and CDR2 YNNKEL come from the germline V gene (reference sequence). V gave up 1 base and J gave up 7 bases; unmatched junction bases: 2. Written as DNA, the CDR3 is TGTGCCAGCAGCCAAGCTGGGACTAGCGGGGGGAATGAGCAGTTCTTC. It is translated as CASSQAGTSGGNEQFF.

The rearrangement uses TRBV25-1 and TRBJ1-1; D not certain. The CDR3 consists of 15 residues. Germline-derived CDR1 and CDR2 are MGHDK and SYGVNS. Trimming left V 1 base short and J 5 bases short, with 14 bases between. The CDR3 protein is CASSESGRFWTEAFF. The CDR3 nucleotides read TGTGCCAGCAGTGAATCAGGTAGATTCTGGACTGAAGCTTTCTTT.

This chain links TRBV29-1 with TRBJ1-2; 7 bases match TRBD1. Germline CDR1 reads SQVTM; CDR2 reads ANQGSEA. The CDR3 sequence is 13 residues long. V lost 6 bases to trimming and J lost 8 bases; unmatched junction nucleotides: 12. CDR3 protein: CSVDPRGARGYTF. In nucleotides, the CDR3 is TGCAGCGTCGACCCCAGGGGGGCGCGGGGCTACACCTTC.

The V and J genes are TRBV3-1 (or the pseudogene TRBV3-2) and TRBJ2-3, with TRBD2 matching over 11 bases. Germline trimming cut 4 bases from V and 8 bases from J; bases unmatched to any gene: 11. Germline CDR1 LGHDT, CDR2 YNNKEL (reference sequence). The CDR3 contains 16 residues. The CDR3 loop is CASSRGGLAAAGTQYF. CDR3 nucleotide sequence: TGTGCCAGCAGCCGCGGGGGACTAGCGGCGGCCGGTACGCAGTATTTT.

Many counts were recorded for this clone. The CDR3 is CASSESMGQGGSPLHF. In DNA, the CDR3 is TGTGCCAGCAGTGAATCAATGGGACAGGGAGGATCACCCCTCCACTTT. The chain links TRBV2 to TRBJ1-6; the match to TRBD1 covers 9 bases. V shed 2 bases, J shed 10 bases, and the junction held 9 bases outside the gene matches. CDR3 size: 16 residues. The germline gives CDR1 SNHLY, CDR2 FYNNEI.